One and the same sample provided the 15 T cell receptor beta chains below, sequenced in a study of T cell repertoires in cytomegalovirus infection. TCRdb ran MiXCR on the reads and lists one entry per CDR3 protein. The sample holds some 400,000 distinct CDR3 sequences; 31% are singletons and the top ten take roughly an eighth. Sequenced material: PBMCs. The source of these receptors is a human donor in good health (CMV status not recorded). Some clones in this sample may be carry-over from other donors' samples.

The table lists this clonotype with many counts. The genes are TRBV7-2 and TRBJ1-1; 7 bases agree with TRBD1. CDR1 is SGHTA, CDR2 FQGNSA, per germline. Trimming at V came to 5 bases and at J to 4 bases, leaving 10 bases not matched to a gene. The CDR3 sequence is 15 residues long. The CDR3 region is CASSTAGTALTEAFF. CDR3 bases: TGTGCCAGCAGCACAGCCGGGACAGCTCTCACTGAAGCTTTCTTT.

Of note for this clonotype: A read error may explain this, as a much larger clone is one base away. The rearrangement uses TRBV7-2 and TRBJ2-1; D not resolved. The CDR3 runs 15 residues. CDR1 SGHTA and CDR2 FQGNSA come from the germline V gene. The chain's CDR3 is CDSSLGRSLVNEQFF. CDR3 DNA: TGTGACAGCAGCTTAGGTAGAAGTTTGGTAAATGAGCAGTTCTTC.

This clonotype was seen repeatedly, ten times or more. V gene TRBV6-1 combines with J gene TRBJ1-1; D unresolved. CDR3 length equals 14 residues. The V end lost 7 bases, the J end lost 0 bases, and 12 bases lay between the germline ends. The germline gives CDR1 MNHNS, CDR2 SASEGT. This CDR3 is CASTGREMNTEAFF. CDR3 coding DNA: TGTGCCAGCACTGGGAGAGAAATGAACACTGAAGCTTTCTTT.

This clonotype occurred many times. The rearrangement uses TRBV28 and TRBJ1-4, with TRBD1 as a possible D gene (5 bases). Between the trimmed V and J ends, which lost 0 bases and 0 bases, there was a span of 11 bases. Germline V gene sequence: CDR1 MDHEN, CDR2 SYDVKM. This CDR3 region has 17 residues. The CDR3 nucleotides read TGTGCCAGCAGTTTATGGTCGCAGGGTTCAACTAATGAAAAACTGTTTTTT. Translation: CASSLWSQGSTNEKLFF.

This rearrangement joins TRBV4-1 to TRBJ1-1, with D perhaps TRBD1 (6 bases). With 0 bases removed from V and 1 base from J, the gap between germline ends came to 12 bases. Looked up from germline, CDR1 is MGHRA and CDR2 is YSYEKL. This CDR3 has 16 amino acids. The CDR3: CASSQDLWDTNTEAFF. The CDR3 DNA sequence: TGCGCCAGCAGCCAAGATCTCTGGGACACGAACACTGAAGCTTTCTTT.

This clonotype showed up just a few times. The chain is built from TRBV29-1 and TRBJ1-1; the D is unclear. Trimming took 4 bases from V and 0 from J, leaving 9 bases between them. CDR3 length: 13 amino acids. In germline, CDR1 is SQVTM, CDR2 ANQGSEA. The CDR3 nucleotides read TGCAGCGTTGGTCAGAGACTGAACACTGAAGCTTTCTTT. Translated, it gives CSVGQRLNTEAFF.

For the CDR3, the DNA is TGTGCCATCAGAAAAGAGGGAGGGGTTGGTGGCTACACCTTC. This sequence encodes CAIRKEGGVGGYTF. The chain employs TRBV10-3 and TRBJ1-2, with TRBD1 as a possible D gene (5 bases). From germline, CDR1 is ENHRY and CDR2 SYGVKD. V was shortened by 6 bases and J by 7 bases, with 18 bases between the two germline ends. CDR3 size: 14 residues.

The chain employs TRBV18 and TRBJ2-7; 7 positions match TRBD1. The CDR3 is 16 residues long. Germline CDR1 reads KGHSH; CDR2 reads LQKENI. Trimming removed 3 bases from V and 9 bases from J; junction bases left unmatched: 17. CDR3 amino acids: CASSPLRRDSQRGQYF. The DNA of the CDR3 is TGTGCCAGCTCACCTCTCCGACGGGACAGCCAAAGGGGGCAGTACTTC. The full variable domain, in which reference TRBV18 and TRBJ2-7 provide the parts outside the CDR3, is NAGVMQNPRHLVRRRGQEARLRCSPMKGHSHVYWYRQLPEEGLKFMVYLQKENIIDESGMPKERFSAEFPKEGPSILRIQQVVRGDSAAYFCASSPLRRDSQRGQYFGPGTRLTVT.

In its sample, this clonotype was seen many times. This chain uses TRBV12-3 or TRBV12-4 with TRBJ2-4, with TRBD1 identical over 7 bases. The V gene end was trimmed by 6 bases and the J gene end by 4 bases; junction bases not matched to a gene: 9. The CDR3 spans 15 residues. The CDR3 region has the DNA TGTGCCAGCAGCCTGCAGGGGACAGTTAAAAACATTCAGTACTTC. It yields the protein CASSLQGTVKNIQYF.

In this sample, this clonotype turned up a few times. The V and J genes are TRBV29-1 and TRBJ1-2; D perhaps matches TRBD1 (5 bases). Deletions cut 6 bases from V and 5 bases from J, with 10 bases between. The CDR3 spans 11 residues. Germline values: CDR1 SQVTM, CDR2 ANQGSEA. CDR3 in amino acids: CSVLGGYGYTF. The CDR3, as DNA: TGCAGCGTCCTGGGGGGTTATGGCTACACCTTC.

The DNA for the CDR3 is TGTGCCAGTAGTATAGATATTTGGGCAGCGAACACCGGGGAGCTGTTTTTT. This sequence encodes CASSIDIWAANTGELFF. The chain couples TRBV19 to TRBJ2-2; no firm D call. Germline V gene lookup returns CDR1 LNHDA and CDR2 SQIVND (reference sequence). V was cut by 0 bases and J by 0 bases, with 11 bases left in between. The CDR3 has 17 residues.

Comment on this clonotype: A single base separates this from a much larger clone, so it may be a read error. The chain combines TRBV7-2 with TRBJ2-7; a possible D gene is TRBD2 (5 bases). Germline V gene data show CDR1 as SGHTA and CDR2 as FQGNSA. The CDR3 sequence is 16 residues long. Trimming cost V 6 bases and J 4 bases, with 22 bases left between them. The CDR3 is CASRRHSEGFGYEQYF. The CDR3 DNA follows: TGTGCCAGCAGGAGGCATAGCGAGGGATTCGGGTACGAGCAGTACTTC.

This clonotype came up many times. DNA of the CDR3: TGCAGTGCTAGCCCACTGCATCTAGGAGGAGGAACAGATACGCAGTATTTT. It is translated as CSASPLHLGGGTDTQYF. The chain joins TRBV20-1 to TRBJ2-3; TRBD2 is a possible D gene (5 bases). Trimming removed 3 bases from V and 3 bases from J, with 22 bases in between. The germline CDR1 and CDR2 sequences are DFQATT and SNEGSKA (reference sequence). CDR3 length: 17 residues.

The V and J genes are TRBV6-5 and TRBJ2-4, with 7 positions matching TRBD1. This CDR3 contains 16 residues. V lost 6 bases, J lost 0 bases, and 8 bases stayed unmatched. Per germline, CDR1 MNHEY and CDR2 SVGAGI. CDR3 sequence reads: CASSLGAGGAKNIQYF. The DNA of the CDR3 is TGTGCCAGCAGCCTCGGGGCAGGGGGAGCCAAAAACATTCAGTACTTC.

J is TRBJ2-7 and V is TRBV6-8; 7 bases map to TRBD1. Germline V gene lookup returns CDR1 MNHGY and CDR2 SAAAGT. CDR3 length: 15 amino acids. The V gene end was trimmed by 6 bases and the J gene end by 4 bases; junction bases not matched to a gene: 12. The CDR3 region has the DNA TGTGCCAGCAGCCTCGGACAGGAATATCCTTACGAGCAGTACTTC. Residues: CASSLGQEYPYEQYF.